A single sample is the source of the 20 T cell receptor beta chains below, sequenced in a study of T cell responses to AZD1222 COVID-19 vaccine. Using immunoSEQ multiplex PCR, the repertoire was profiled, and TCRdb retains in-frame clones only, with some absent. The table records hundreds of thousands of clones, roughly 91% of them present only once. Specimen: peripheral blood, collected on day 0 of MenACWY control vaccination. Receptors originate from an adult in good health.

The chain joins TRBV5-4 to TRBJ2-3; D is unclear. Germline CDR1 is SGHNT and CDR2 is YYREEE (reference sequence). The V and J ends lost 1 base and 4 bases respectively, with 7 bases between them. This CDR3 contains 13 residues. The DNA for the CDR3 is TGTGCCAGCAGCTTGCGGTCATCAGATACGCAGTATTTT. Translated, it gives CASSLRSSDTQYF.

The chain couples TRBV7-9 to TRBJ1-1; D may be TRBD1 (6 bases). The V gene lost 6 bases and the J gene lost 3 bases, with 20 bases spanning the gap. This CDR3 region has 16 residues. The germline gives CDR1 SEHNR, CDR2 FQNEAQ (reference sequence). Here the CDR3 DNA reads TGTGCCAGCAGTTACGGACAGCACGGGGATTACACTGAAGCTTTCTTT. Translated, it gives CASSYGQHGDYTEAFF.

Notes on this clone: Compared with germline, one end of the junction differs, possibly owing to a read error. The gene calls are TRBV29-1 and TRBJ1-2, with 8 bases fitting TRBD1. Germline CDR1 reads SQVTM; CDR2 reads ANQGSEA. The CDR3 totals 12 residues. CDR3 sequence reads: CSVKDRGIGYTF. The CDR3, as DNA: TGCAGCGTTAAAGACAGGGGTATTGGCTACACCTTC. Looking up the rest from reference TRBV29-1 and TRBJ1-2 gives the full variable domain: SAVISQKPSRDICQRGTSLTIQCQVDSQVTMMFWYRQQPGQSLTLIATANQGSEATYESGFVIDKFPISRPNLTFSTLTVSNMSPEDSSIYLCSVKDRGIGYTFGSGTRLTVV.

J is TRBJ2-2 and V is TRBV18, with D unresolved. Germline CDR1 reads KGHSH; CDR2 reads LQKENI. The CDR3 sequence is 14 residues long. Trimming stripped 0 bases from V and 7 bases from J, with 9 bases between. The CDR3 is CASSPPHANGELFF. DNA of the CDR3: TGTGCCAGCTCACCACCTCATGCAAACGGGGAGCTGTTTTTT. The whole variable domain, filled in from reference TRBV18 and TRBJ2-2, reads NAGVMQNPRHLVRRRGQEARLRCSPMKGHSHVYWYRQLPEEGLKFMVYLQKENIIDESGMPKERFSAEFPKEGPSILRIQQVVRGDSAAYFCASSPPHANGELFFGEGSRLTVL.

The chain links TRBV7-8 to TRBJ1-5; weak D call: TRBD1 (5 bases). V lost 1 base to trimming and J lost 2 bases, with 12 bases between them. The CDR3 extends over 16 amino acids. The V gene's germline CDR1 is SGHVS and CDR2 FQNEAQ. In nucleotides, the CDR3 is TGTGCCAGCAGCTTAGTTGGGGACGCTCGCAATCAGCCCCAGCATTTT. Protein sequence: CASSLVGDARNQPQHF.

The chain joins TRBV2 to TRBJ1-2, with 10 bases identical to TRBD1. The CDR3 spans 15 residues. V lost 7 bases and J lost 3; bases outside the gene matches: 8. Germline CDR1 reads SNHLY; CDR2 reads FYNNEI. The CDR3 DNA is TGTGCCAGCAACCGGGACAGGGGCCTTTACTATGGCTACACCTTC. It yields the protein CASNRDRGLYYGYTF.

Notes on this clone: Other DNA sequences within the sample encode an identical CDR3. The chain is built from TRBV2 and TRBJ1-1; no clear D gene. Germline loops: CDR1 SNHLY, CDR2 FYNNEI. The CDR3 extends over 12 amino acids. V was trimmed by 9 bases and J by 1 base, leaving 9 bases between them. The CDR3, as DNA: TGTGCCAGTAACCGGGGGAACACTGAAGCTTTCTTT. It specifies CASNRGNTEAFF.

The chain has TRBV2 and TRBJ1-1; 7 bases line up with TRBD1. The germline V gene encodes CDR1 SNHLY and CDR2 FYNNEI. The CDR3 sequence is 14 residues long. V lost 10 bases and J lost 1; bases outside the gene matches: 9. CDR3 bases: TGTGCCATCTCAAAGGGGGCCTGGAACACTGAAGCTTTCTTT. Its translation is CAISKGAWNTEAFF. The variable domain in full, with the rest retrieved from reference TRBV2 and TRBJ1-1, is EPEVTQTPSHQVTQMGQEVILRCVPISNHLYFYWYRQILGQKVEFLVSFYNNEISEKSEIFDDQFSVERPDGSNFTLKIRSTKLEDSAMYFCAISKGAWNTEAFFGQGTRLTVV.

DNA for the CDR3: TGTGCCAGCTCACCAGGAAGGACAGCAAACACTGAAGCTTTCTTT. Translation gives CASSPGRTANTEAFF. The chain employs TRBV18 and TRBJ1-1; possible D gene TRBD1, 6 bases. V lost 2 bases, J lost 2 bases, and 12 bases lay in between. Germline V gene lookup returns CDR1 KGHSH and CDR2 LQKENI. This CDR3 spans 15 amino acids.

The chain uses TRBV7-2 and TRBJ2-7; no clear D gene. V lost 5 bases to trimming and J lost 4 bases, with 18 bases between them. Germline CDR1 is SGHTA and CDR2 is FQGNSA. The CDR3 has 15 amino acids. The CDR3 loop reads CASSPPGLRPYEQYF. For the CDR3, the DNA is TGTGCCAGCAGCCCTCCGGGTTTACGTCCATACGAGCAGTACTTC.

This rearrangement joins TRBV3-1 (or the pseudogene TRBV3-2) to TRBJ1-2; no definite D call. CDR1 LGHDT and CDR2 YNNKEL come from the germline V gene (reference sequence). This CDR3 has 14 amino acids. V was clipped by 0 bases and J by 2 bases, with 7 bases between them. The DNA for the CDR3 is TGTGCCAGCAGCCAAGAAGGCGGGAACTATGGCTACACCTTC. Protein: CASSQEGGNYGYTF.

The V and J genes are TRBV20-1 and TRBJ2-1; D remains ambiguous. This CDR3 is 14 amino acids long. Germline loops: CDR1 DFQATT, CDR2 SNEGSKA (reference sequence). V shed 3 bases and J shed 2 bases, with 11 bases lying between them. The CDR3 reads CSASSPVPYNEQFF. The CDR3 nucleotides read TGCAGTGCTAGTAGCCCGGTACCCTACAATGAGCAGTTCTTC.

The chain couples TRBV9 to TRBJ2-3; 14 nucleotides agree with TRBD2. This CDR3 is 17 amino acids long. V was pared by 4 bases and J by 2 bases, with 6 bases of the junction left unmatched. The germline CDR1 and CDR2 sequences are SGDLS and YYNGEE. For the CDR3, the DNA is TGTGCCAGCAGCCCACGGACTAGCGGGGGGACCACAGATACGCAGTATTTT. Protein product: CASSPRTSGGTTDTQYF.

This sequence joins TRBV7-9 and TRBJ1-1, with 7 bases that match TRBD1. V was pared by 5 bases and J by 3 bases, with 9 bases of the junction left unmatched. Germline CDR1 is SEHNR and CDR2 is FQNEAQ (reference sequence). The CDR3 is 15 amino acids. The CDR3 is CASSTGQVGYTEAFF. CDR3 coding DNA: TGTGCCAGCAGCACAGGACAGGTTGGGTACACTGAAGCTTTCTTT.

The chain recombines TRBV30 with TRBJ1-6; no definite D call. The CDR3 has 13 residues. Trimming shortened V by 2 bases and J by 8 bases, and 10 bases separated the two germline ends. Germline CDR1 reads GTSNPN; CDR2 reads SVGIG (reference sequence). The CDR3 DNA reads as TGTGCCTGGAGTTTAGGCCCGGATTCACCCCTCCACTTT. It specifies CAWSLGPDSPLHF.

The chain joins TRBV3-1 (or the pseudogene TRBV3-2) to TRBJ2-7, with 9 bases matching TRBD1. V was pared by 5 bases and J by 6 bases, with 14 bases of the junction left unmatched. This CDR3 contains 16 residues. In germline, CDR1 is LGHDT, CDR2 YNNKEL (reference sequence). The CDR3 sequence is CASSAGTGTGIREQYF. The CDR3 nucleotides read TGTGCCAGCAGCGCAGGCACCGGGACAGGGATTCGCGAGCAGTACTTC.

The chain has TRBV9 and TRBJ1-4; unclear D gene. This CDR3 spans 13 amino acids. Germline values: CDR1 SGDLS, CDR2 YYNGEE. The germline V and J ends were trimmed by 2 bases and 4 bases, with 6 bases remaining between them. CDR3 DNA sequence: TGTGCCAGCAGCGTCGGCGGTAATGAAAAACTGTTTTTT. It encodes CASSVGGNEKLFF. Full variable domain (rest looked up from reference TRBV9 and TRBJ1-4): DSGVTQTPKHLITATGQRVTLRCSPRSGDLSVYWYQQSLDQGLQFLIQYYNGEERAKGNILERFSAQQFPDLHSELNLSSLELGDSALYFCASSVGGNEKLFFGSGTQLSVL.

This clone appeared a single time. This chain connects TRBV7-2 to TRBJ2-7; D remains unclear. Germline V gives CDR1 SGHTA, CDR2 FQGNSA. V dropped 2 bases and J dropped 1 base, with 9 bases sitting between them. The CDR3 length is 14 residues. The CDR3 region has the DNA TGTGCCAGCAGCTTATCCAGTGCATCCTACGAGCAGTACTTC. Amino acid sequence: CASSLSSASYEQYF. The full variable domain, rest sourced from reference TRBV7-2 and TRBJ2-7, is GAGVSQSPSNKVTEKGKDVELRCDPISGHTALYWYRQSLGQGLEFLIYFQGNSAPDKSGLPSDRFSAERTGGSVSTLTIQRTQQEDSAVYLCASSLSSASYEQYFGPGTRLTVT.

The rearrangement uses TRBV7-2 and TRBJ2-1, with D tentatively TRBD2 (5 bases). The CDR3 spans 16 residues. Germline CDR1 and CDR2: SGHTA and FQGNSA. Between the trimmed V and J ends, which lost 5 bases and 9 bases, there was a span of 23 bases. CDR3 region: CASSPEGTRATSEQFF. CDR3 DNA: TGTGCCAGCAGCCCCGAGGGCACAAGGGCAACGAGTGAGCAGTTCTTC.

This clone was recorded a few times. The chain is built from TRBV6-5 and TRBJ1-1; no definite D call. The germline gives CDR1 MNHEY, CDR2 SVGAGI. V dropped 6 bases and J dropped 5 bases, with 10 bases sitting between them. This CDR3 has 12 residues. DNA for the CDR3: TGTGCCAGCAGGCTCCATGGAACTGAAGCTTTCTTT. Its protein is CASRLHGTEAFF.